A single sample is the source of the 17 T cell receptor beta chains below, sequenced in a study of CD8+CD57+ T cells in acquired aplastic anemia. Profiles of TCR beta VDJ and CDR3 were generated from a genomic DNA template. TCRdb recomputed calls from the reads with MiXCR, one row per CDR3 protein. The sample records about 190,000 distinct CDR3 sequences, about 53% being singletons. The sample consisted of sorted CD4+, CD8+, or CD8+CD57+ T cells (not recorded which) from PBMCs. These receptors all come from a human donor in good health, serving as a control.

The CDR3 reads CATSRDVYGYTF. CDR3 DNA sequence: TGTGCCACCAGCAGGGATGTTTATGGCTACACCTTC. The chain is built from TRBV15 and TRBJ1-2; D is unclear. The V gene's germline CDR1 is LNHNV and CDR2 YYDKDF (reference sequence). The CDR3 totals 12 residues. V lost 3 bases, J lost 5 bases, and 7 bases lay in between.

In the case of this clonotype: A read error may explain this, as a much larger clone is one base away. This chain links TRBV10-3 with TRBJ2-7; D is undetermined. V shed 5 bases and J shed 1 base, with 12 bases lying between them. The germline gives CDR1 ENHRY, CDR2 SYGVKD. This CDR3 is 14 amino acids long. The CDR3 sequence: CAISSSPMSYEQYF. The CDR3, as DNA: TGTGCCATCAGTTCCTCCCCCATGTCCTACGAGCAGTACTTC.

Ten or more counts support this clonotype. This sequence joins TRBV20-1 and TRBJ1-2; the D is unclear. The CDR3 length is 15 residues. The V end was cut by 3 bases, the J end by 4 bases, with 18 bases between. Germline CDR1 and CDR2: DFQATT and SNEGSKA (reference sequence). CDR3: CSASYPRADSYGYTF. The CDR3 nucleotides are TGCAGTGCTAGTTACCCCCGGGCGGACTCCTATGGCTACACCTTC.

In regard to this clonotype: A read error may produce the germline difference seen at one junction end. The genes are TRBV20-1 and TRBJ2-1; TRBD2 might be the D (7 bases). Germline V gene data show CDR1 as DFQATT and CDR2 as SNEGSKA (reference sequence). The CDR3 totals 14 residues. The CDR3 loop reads CGARRGGGGNEQFF. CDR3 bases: TGCGGTGCTAGGCGAGGGGGGGGGGGCAATGAGCAGTTCTTC.

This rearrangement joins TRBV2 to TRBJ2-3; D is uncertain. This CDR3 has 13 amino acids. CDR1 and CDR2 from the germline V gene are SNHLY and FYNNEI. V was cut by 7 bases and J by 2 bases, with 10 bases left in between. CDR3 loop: CASIQRVTDTQYF. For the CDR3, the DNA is TGTGCCAGCATTCAACGGGTCACAGATACGCAGTATTTT.

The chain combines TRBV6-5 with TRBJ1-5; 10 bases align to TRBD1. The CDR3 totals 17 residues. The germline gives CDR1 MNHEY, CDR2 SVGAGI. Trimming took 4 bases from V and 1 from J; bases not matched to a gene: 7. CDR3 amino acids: CASSSRTGGSSNQPQHF. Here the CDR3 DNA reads TGTGCCAGCAGTTCTCGGACAGGGGGTAGCAGCAATCAGCCCCAGCATTTT.

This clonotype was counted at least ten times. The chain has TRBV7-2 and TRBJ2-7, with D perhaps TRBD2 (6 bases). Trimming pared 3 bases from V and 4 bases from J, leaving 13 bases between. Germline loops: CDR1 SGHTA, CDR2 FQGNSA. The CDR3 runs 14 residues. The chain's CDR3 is CASSFYLSGYEQYF. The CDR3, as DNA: TGTGCCAGCAGCTTCTACCTTAGCGGTTACGAGCAGTACTTC.

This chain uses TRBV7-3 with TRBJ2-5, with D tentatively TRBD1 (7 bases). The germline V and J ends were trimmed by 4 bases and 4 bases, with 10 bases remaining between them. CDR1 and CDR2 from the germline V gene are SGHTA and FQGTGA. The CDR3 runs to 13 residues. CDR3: CASSYQGGETQYF. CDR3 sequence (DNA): TGTGCCAGCAGCTACCAGGGGGGAGAGACCCAGTACTTC.

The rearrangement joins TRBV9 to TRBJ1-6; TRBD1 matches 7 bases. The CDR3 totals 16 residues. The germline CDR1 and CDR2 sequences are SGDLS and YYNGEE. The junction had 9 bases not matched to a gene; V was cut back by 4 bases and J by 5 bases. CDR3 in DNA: TGTGCCAGCAGCCCAACGCGGACAGGCAATAATTCACCCCTCCACTTT. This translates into CASSPTRTGNNSPLHF. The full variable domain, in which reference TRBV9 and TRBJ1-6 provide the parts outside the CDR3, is DSGVTQTPKHLITATGQRVTLRCSPRSGDLSVYWYQQSLDQGLQFLIQYYNGEERAKGNILERFSAQQFPDLHSELNLSSLELGDSALYFCASSPTRTGNNSPLHFGNGTRLTVT.

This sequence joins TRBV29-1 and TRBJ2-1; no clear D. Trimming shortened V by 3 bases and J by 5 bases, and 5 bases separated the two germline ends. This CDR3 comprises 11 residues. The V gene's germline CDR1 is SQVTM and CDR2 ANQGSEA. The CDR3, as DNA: TGCAGCGTTGATGTCGACAATGAGCAGTTCTTC. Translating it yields CSVDVDNEQFF.

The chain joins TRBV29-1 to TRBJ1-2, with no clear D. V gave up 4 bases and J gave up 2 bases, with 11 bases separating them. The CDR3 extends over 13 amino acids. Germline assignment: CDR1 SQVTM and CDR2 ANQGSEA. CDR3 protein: CSVGAGINYGYTF. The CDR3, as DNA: TGCAGCGTTGGAGCAGGAATCAACTATGGCTACACCTTC.

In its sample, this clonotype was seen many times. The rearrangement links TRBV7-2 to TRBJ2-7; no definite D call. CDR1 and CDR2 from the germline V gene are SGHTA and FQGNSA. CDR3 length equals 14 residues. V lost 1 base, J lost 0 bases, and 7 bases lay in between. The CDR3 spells CASSLVTSSYEQYF. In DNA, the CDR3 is TGTGCCAGCAGCTTAGTTACCTCCTCCTACGAGCAGTACTTC.

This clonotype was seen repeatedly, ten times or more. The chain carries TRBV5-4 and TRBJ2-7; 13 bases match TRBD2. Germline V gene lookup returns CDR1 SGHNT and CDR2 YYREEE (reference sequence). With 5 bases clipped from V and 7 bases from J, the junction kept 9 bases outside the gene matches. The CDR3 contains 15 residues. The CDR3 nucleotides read TGTGCCAGCAGTCCTACTAGCGGGGGGGCGGGTGAGCAGTACTTC. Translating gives CASSPTSGGAGEQYF.

The DNA of the CDR3 is TGTGCCAGCAGCTCAGTGAGGACTGAAGCTTTCTTT. Protein sequence: CASSSVRTEAFF. The chain uses TRBV7-6 and TRBJ1-1; D is unresolved. Looked up from germline, CDR1 is SGHVS and CDR2 is FNYEAQ. This CDR3 region has 12 residues. V shed 4 bases and J shed 5 bases, with 8 bases lying between them.

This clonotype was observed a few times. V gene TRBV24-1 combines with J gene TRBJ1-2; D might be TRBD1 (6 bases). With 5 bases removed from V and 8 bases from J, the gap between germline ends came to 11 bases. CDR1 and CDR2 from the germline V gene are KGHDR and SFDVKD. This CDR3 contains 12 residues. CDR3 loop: CATSGGGYGYTF. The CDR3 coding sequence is TGTGCCACCAGTGGAGGGGGGTACGGCTACACCTTC.

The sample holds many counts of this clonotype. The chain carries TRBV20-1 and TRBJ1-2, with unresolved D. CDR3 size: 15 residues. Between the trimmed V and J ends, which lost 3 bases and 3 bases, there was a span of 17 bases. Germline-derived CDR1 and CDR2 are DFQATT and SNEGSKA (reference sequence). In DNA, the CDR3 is TGCAGTGCTAGGTCCGTGGGAATTACTGACTATGGCTACACCTTC. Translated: CSARSVGITDYGYTF.

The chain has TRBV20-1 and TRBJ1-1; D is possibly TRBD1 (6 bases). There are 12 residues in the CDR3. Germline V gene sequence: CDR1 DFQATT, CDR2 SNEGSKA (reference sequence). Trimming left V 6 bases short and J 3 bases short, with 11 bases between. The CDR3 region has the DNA TGCAGTGCCCTACCAGGGGACACTGAAGCTTTCTTT. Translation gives CSALPGDTEAFF.